The 16 T cell receptor beta chains in this list originate from one sample, sequenced in a study of siplizumab effects on memory and regulatory T cells. Here immunoSEQ multiplex PCR was the method, and the copy in TCRdb shows in-frame clones only, minus some. Of tens of thousands of clones in the sample, under 98% were seen once. What was sequenced was naive CD4+ T cells sorted from blood. The origin of the receptors is a human donor in good health.

This chain links TRBV5-8 with TRBJ1-1; 9 bases fit TRBD1. The V segment lost 3 bases and the J segment 9 bases; nucleotides outside the gene matches: 6. The length of the CDR3 is 13 residues. Germline assignment: CDR1 SGHTS and CDR2 YDEGEE. The CDR3 protein is CASSWGQGGKAFF. The CDR3 DNA sequence: TGTGCCAGCAGCTGGGGACAGGGAGGCAAAGCTTTCTTT.

The chain couples TRBV18 to TRBJ2-7; tentative D call: TRBD1 (6 bases). In germline, CDR1 is KGHSH, CDR2 LQKENI. The CDR3 extends over 16 amino acids. Trimming removed 0 bases at V and 1 base at J, with 13 bases between. CDR3 sequence (DNA): TGTGCCAGCTCACCACCCTTAGGACAGCTTTCCTACGAGCAGTACTTC. Amino acid sequence: CASSPPLGQLSYEQYF. Full variable domain (missing parts from reference TRBV18 and TRBJ2-7): NAGVMQNPRHLVRRRGQEARLRCSPMKGHSHVYWYRQLPEEGLKFMVYLQKENIIDESGMPKERFSAEFPKEGPSILRIQQVVRGDSAAYFCASSPPLGQLSYEQYFGPGTRLTVT.

The chain carries TRBV10-2 and TRBJ1-2; TRBD1 matches at 7 bases. Germline loops: CDR1 WSHSY, CDR2 SAAADI. J was trimmed by 4 bases and V by 10 bases; bases with no gene match: 9. CDR3 length equals 13 residues. Here the CDR3 reads CATSATGSYGYTF. CDR3 nucleotide sequence: TGCGCCACCTCGGCGACAGGGAGCTATGGCTACACCTTC.

The CDR3, as DNA: TGTGCCAGCAGTTTATATGGCGGCTACGAGCAGTACTTC. The encoded protein is CASSLYGGYEQYF. The genes are TRBV28 and TRBJ2-7; D gene uncertain. This CDR3 is built from 13 residues. The germline V gene has CDR1 MDHEN and CDR2 SYDVKM. The V and J ends lost 1 base and 3 bases respectively, with 7 bases between them.

This chain connects TRBV12-5 to TRBJ2-7, with D possibly TRBD1 on 5 matching bases. The CDR3 has 12 amino acids. The germline CDR1 and CDR2 sequences are LGHNT and FRNRAP. Trimming removed 4 bases from V and 9 bases from J, with 13 bases in between. Here the CDR3 reads CASGSRTLGQYF. The CDR3 DNA is TGTGCTAGTGGTTCAAGGACATTAGGGCAGTACTTC.

The chain employs TRBV6-5 and TRBJ2-2; tentatively, D is TRBD2 (6 bases). V gave up 7 bases and J gave up 3 bases, with 12 bases separating them. The germline V gene has CDR1 MNHEY and CDR2 SVGAGI. CDR3 length: 14 amino acids. The CDR3 region is CASTRDSYTGELFF. DNA of the CDR3: TGTGCCAGCACCCGGGACTCCTACACCGGGGAGCTGTTTTTT.

The chain uses TRBV4-1 and TRBJ2-3; possible D gene TRBD1, 7 bases. Per germline, CDR1 MGHRA and CDR2 YSYEKL. This CDR3 has 16 amino acids. V was pared by 7 bases and J by 4 bases, with 21 bases between. The CDR3 DNA reads TGCGCCAGCAAACCAGGTCGGGGGACAGTTGCAGATACGCAGTATTTT. Protein product: CASKPGRGTVADTQYF.

This chain uses TRBV14 with TRBJ2-3; perhaps D is TRBD1 or TRBD2 (5 bases each). This CDR3 comprises 14 residues. Between the trimmed V and J ends, which lost 3 bases and 1 base, there was a span of 8 bases. Per the germline V gene, CDR1 is SGHDN and CDR2 is FVKESK. The CDR3 here is CASSQVGGTDTQYF. The CDR3, as DNA: TGTGCCAGCAGCCAGGTGGGGGGCACAGATACGCAGTATTTT. Full variable domain (remainder filled in from reference TRBV14 and TRBJ2-3): EAGVTQFPSHSVIEKGQTVTLRCDPISGHDNLYWYRRVMGKEIKFLLHFVKESKQDESGMPNNRFLAERTGGTYSTLKVQPAELEDSGVYFCASSQVGGTDTQYFGPGTRLTVL.

The genes are TRBV10-3 and TRBJ2-7; D is unclear. Germline CDR1 and CDR2: ENHRY and SYGVKD. The CDR3 length is 13 residues. Trimming pared 0 bases from V and 1 base from J, leaving 4 bases between. CDR3 nucleotide sequence: TGTGCCATCAGTGAGTCGAGGTCCTACGAGCAGTACTTC. This gives the protein CAISESRSYEQYF.

The rearrangement joins TRBV5-4 to TRBJ2-5; TRBD1 matches 9 bases. Germline V CDR1 and CDR2: SGHNT, YYREEE (reference sequence). V trimming: 2 bases; J trimming: 5 bases; junction bases outside the gene matches: 7. This CDR3 has 15 amino acids. The CDR3 DNA is TGTGCCAGCAGCTTTTGGACAGGGGAATGGGAGACCCAGTACTTC. Its translation: CASSFWTGEWETQYF.

The CDR3 DNA reads TGTGCCAGCAGCATTGCAACTAATGAAAAACTGTTTTTT. Translating gives CASSIATNEKLFF. The rearrangement uses TRBV5-5 and TRBJ1-4; no clear D. The ends were cut back, 4 bases at V and 0 bases at J, with 4 bases in the middle. The CDR3 has 13 residues. Germline V CDR1 and CDR2: SGHKS, YYEKEE (reference sequence).

This sequence joins TRBV5-8 and TRBJ2-6; possible D gene TRBD2, 5 bases. The CDR3 is 16 amino acids. The V gene's germline CDR1 is SGHTS and CDR2 YDEGEE. The V gene lost 4 bases and the J gene lost 0 bases, with 11 bases spanning the gap. The CDR3 DNA is TGTGCCAGCAGCATCTGGAGGTTCTCTGGGGCCAACGTCCTGACTTTC. Protein sequence: CASSIWRFSGANVLTF. Using reference TRBV5-8 and TRBJ2-6 for the parts outside the CDR3, the full variable domain is EAGVTQSPTHLIKTRGQQATLRCSPISGHTSVYWYQQALGLGLQFLLWYDEGEERNRGNFPPRFSGRQFPNYSSELNVNALELEDSALYLCASSIWRFSGANVLTFGAGSRLTVL.

This clone came up once. The rearrangement uses TRBV29-1 and TRBJ1-1, with D hard to call. V lost 8 bases and J lost 3, with 16 bases in between. The CDR3 extends over 13 amino acids. The germline gives CDR1 SQVTM, CDR2 ANQGSEA. The CDR3 here is CSSYRGGDTEAFF. The CDR3 bases are TGCAGCTCGTATCGGGGAGGTGACACTGAAGCTTTCTTT.

The genes are TRBV6-5 and TRBJ2-5; TRBD2 aligns across 8 bases. With 2 bases clipped from V and 5 bases from J, the junction kept 7 bases outside the gene matches. Per the germline V gene, CDR1 is MNHEY and CDR2 is SVGAGI. The CDR3 consists of 15 residues. The CDR3 DNA reads TGTGCCAGCAGTTACCCAGCGGGAGTCAGTGAGACCCAGTACTTC. Translating gives CASSYPAGVSETQYF.

The rearrangement uses TRBV4-1 and TRBJ2-5; D not resolved. Trimming took off 4 bases at V and 4 bases at J, with 10 bases between the two ends. Germline values: CDR1 MGHRA, CDR2 YSYEKL. The CDR3 runs 13 residues. DNA for the CDR3: TGCGCCAGCAGCCGGACCCGAGGAGAGACCCAGTACTTC. Translating it yields CASSRTRGETQYF.

This clone was seen a single time. This chain connects TRBV18 to TRBJ2-2; D is possibly TRBD2 (5 bases). Germline loops: CDR1 KGHSH, CDR2 LQKENI. CDR3 length equals 16 residues. V dropped 1 base and J dropped 3 bases, with 12 bases sitting between them. The CDR3 protein is CASSPLRVGDTGELFF. As DNA, the CDR3 is TGTGCCAGCTCACCACTAAGGGTCGGGGACACCGGGGAGCTGTTTTTT.